This TCR beta chain comes out of a study of T cell responses to AZD1222 COVID-19 vaccine. The repertoire was sequenced with immunoSEQ multiplex PCR; TCRdb's copy has only in-frame clones and lacks some. The sample shows approximately 130,000 clones, 90% to 95% of them seen only once. The CDR3 runs to 15 residues. V was clipped by 5 bases and J by 4 bases, with 15 bases between them. The germline gives CDR1 SEHNR, CDR2 FQNEAQ (reference sequence). Only one count was recorded for this clone. The target antigen is unknown. General study points: Only a handful of people who got AZD1222 tested seropositive at baseline. Distributed over spike, vaccine-associated CD4 TCRs predominated at 160-218 and 743-854.

The clonotype was recovered from an adult in good health. The rearrangement joins TRBV7-9 to TRBJ1-5, with D possibly matching TRBD1 (5 bases). This specimen consisted of peripheral blood, obtained on day 0 of AZD1222 vaccination. The CDR3 sequence is CASSVAGLFNQPQHF. DNA for the CDR3: TGTGCCAGCAGCGTCGCGGGACTCTTTAATCAGCCCCAGCATTTT.